This entry concerns a single TCR beta chain. The germline gives CDR1 SGHRS, CDR2 YFSETQ. The CDR3 covers 13 residues. V was pared by 0 bases and J by 6 bases, with 10 bases between. The participants were between about 18 and 90 years old and came from under 25 US areas. Donors were grouped by their self-reported clinical history. This entry is derived from a study of blood T cell repertoires in COVID-19. Across the study: Samples taken during acute and convalescent COVID-19 were collected in the United States, Italy and Spain.

Using immunoSEQ multiplex PCR, the repertoire was profiled, and TCRdb retains in-frame clones only, with some absent. The sample has just over 300,000 clones, around 90% seen once. The chain recombines TRBV5-1 with TRBJ2-7, with D maybe TRBD2 (5 bases). This clonotype was obtained from a woman aged 18-29 years with acute COVID-19. Sequencing used PBMCs or T cells enriched from blood (not recorded which). The CDR3 loop reads CASSLGPEGEQYF. The CDR3 DNA follows: TGCGCCAGCAGCTTGGGGCCCGAGGGCGAGCAGTACTTC.